The source of this TCR beta chain is a study of CD8 T cells in Susac syndrome. TEMRA cells were enriched by FACS, and CD4+ and CD8+ T cells were negatively isolated. It was with random hexamers that about 0.45 to 1 ug RNA was reverse transcribed. The method of amplification for TCR beta CDR3 was immunoSEQ multiplex PCR, covering 54 Vbeta and 13 Jbeta. One entry per CDR3 protein results from TCRdb running MiXCR on the immunoSEQ multiplex PCR reads. This table holds about 210,000 distinct CDR3 sequences, just under 95% found once. The CDR3 contains 13 residues. V was clipped by 4 bases and J by 5 bases, with 12 bases between them. CDR1 and CDR2 (germline): SGHTA, FQGNSA.

The specimen was CD4+ T cells from PBMCs. This rearrangement joins TRBV7-2 to TRBJ2-7, with a weak D call TRBD1 (5 bases). This TCR was sampled from a human donor with multiple sclerosis. The CDR3 sequence is CASSYQGSHEQYF. CDR3 sequence (DNA): TGTGCCAGCAGCTACCAGGGTTCCCACGAGCAGTACTTC.